The T cell receptor (beta chain) under discussion was sequenced for a study of early T cells in non-severe SARS-CoV-2 infection. The CDR3 has 15 residues. The germline CDR1 and CDR2 sequences are MNHNY and SVGAGI (reference sequence). Trimming cost V 6 bases and J 6 bases; bases outside gene matches: 14. TCRdb reprocessed the 5' RACE reads with MiXCR, giving one entry per CDR3 protein. Of about 48,000 distinct CDR3 sequences listed, roughly 5.3% are singletons. This clonotype was seen many times. This receptor was obtained from an adult who was a healthcare worker with PCR-confirmed SARS-CoV-2 infection or an uninfected control (not recorded which). Sequencing input: whole blood. V is TRBV6-6 and J is TRBJ2-7, with TRBD1 matching over 7 bases. CDR3 in amino acids: CASRVPGQTPTEQYF. The DNA for the CDR3 is TGTGCCAGCAGGGTACCGGGACAGACTCCTACCGAGCAGTACTTC.